The 3 T cell receptor beta chains below were found in one sample sequenced in a study of blood T cell repertoires in COVID-19. Profiling relied on immunoSEQ multiplex PCR, and the TCRdb table lists in-frame clones only, not all of them. This sample has 250,000 to 300,000 clones, with 87% found just once. The sequencing sample was made of peripheral blood. The receptors shown here come from a woman in her fifties or sixties who had recovered from COVID-19.

In its sample, this clone was seen many times. This sequence joins TRBV29-1 and TRBJ1-5; no clear D gene. Between the trimmed V and J ends, which lost 4 bases and 6 bases, there was a span of 13 bases. Germline assignment: CDR1 SQVTM and CDR2 ANQGSEA. The CDR3 consists of 13 residues. The CDR3 here is CSVAEGTGQPQHF. The CDR3 coding sequence is TGCAGCGTTGCAGAGGGTACGGGTCAGCCCCAGCATTTT.

The rearrangement joins TRBV6-5 to TRBJ2-7; 10 bases are shared with TRBD2. The CDR3 length is 15 residues. Losses at the gene ends were 2 bases for V and 0 bases for J; bases not matched to a gene: 1. Germline loops: CDR1 MNHEY, CDR2 SVGAGI. CDR3 DNA: TGTGCCAGCAGTTACGAGCGGGGGGGCTCCTACGAGCAGTACTTC. Translated, it gives CASSYERGGSYEQYF.

V usage is TRBV7-8 and J usage is TRBJ2-3; TRBD1 agrees at 9 bases. Per the germline V gene, CDR1 is SGHVS and CDR2 is FQNEAQ. V trimming: 10 bases; J trimming: 5 bases; junction bases outside the gene matches: 10. The CDR3 runs 14 residues. CDR3: CATGTGTVGDTQYF. The CDR3 bases are TGTGCCACCGGGACAGGGACAGTAGGAGATACGCAGTATTTT.